The following is a T cell receptor (beta chain) sequence with its context. The data stem from a study of PD-L1 blockade in urothelial cancer. Overall study: Bladder-origin urothelial cancer in males described most of the roughly 30 patients. Treatment start was followed by blood analysis at 3 weeks (second dose) and again at 6 weeks. Specimens of blood held a median count of about 140,000 T cells.

Deletions cut 3 bases from V and 7 bases from J, with 12 bases between. From germline, CDR1 is SNHLY and CDR2 FYNNEI. CDR3 length: 14 residues. The sample's time point: pretreatment peripheral blood. The study enrolled patients with locally advanced or metastatic urothelial carcinoma. Generated by immunoSEQ multiplex PCR, the TCRdb table keeps only in-frame clones and is missing some. The data show 80,000 to 90,000 clones, with approximately 81% seen just once and 14% held by the top ten. The sequence was collected from a man aged 60-69 years with urothelial cancer. The chain is built from TRBV2 and TRBJ1-4, with D perhaps matching TRBD1 (6 bases). The sample was PBMCs, taken around atezolizumab (anti-PD-L1) treatment. CDR3 sequence reads: CASSDPGVGEKLFF. CDR3 DNA sequence: TGTGCCAGCAGTGACCCAGGGGTGGGTGAAAAACTGTTTTTT.